The 25 T cell receptor beta chains below were found in one sample sequenced in a study of T-cell reconstitution after alpha-beta-depleted transplantation in children (dated by TCRdb to the mid-2010s). Library method: PCR. The sample was run on an Illumina HiSeq 2500. Molecular barcoding was employed in the preparation of TCR libraries, with unique molecular identifiers being used to normalize TCRbeta repertoire quantification. TCRdb applied fastp at Q25 and MiXCR to the public reads, then kept only in-frame beta chains. All rows with the same CDR3 protein become a single entry with the most common DNA and genes. This sample comprises approximately 520,000 distinct CDR3 sequences, roughly 11% of them detected only once. The ten largest clones add up to less than 15% of the sample. In light of the paper, this sample's treatment or condition label describes: allogeneic hematopoietic cell transplantation with graft depleted of TCRalphabeta T cells and CD19 B cells.

The source was PBMCs, mostly from graft donor cells, collected 180 days after TCRalphabeta/CD19-depleted stem cell transplant. The source is a female patient aged 2-9 years who had a stem cell transplant for aplastic anemia, so the T cells may come from the graft donor.

The chain combines TRBV4-1 with TRBJ2-1; 9 positions match TRBD2. CDR3 length: 21 amino acids. Germline CDR1 MGHRA, CDR2 YSYEKL. The J segment lost 0 bases and the V segment lost 3 bases, leaving 18 bases of the junction unmatched. CDR3 in DNA: TGCGCCAGCAGCCAGGTCCTTAGCGGGAGTATCGAATTCAGCTCCTACAATGAGCAGTTCTTC. It encodes CASSQVLSGSIEFSSYNEQFF.

The V call is TRBV18, the J call TRBJ2-7; D is uncertain. V was pared by 5 bases and J by 2 bases, with 10 bases between. The CDR3 totals 13 residues. Germline V gene sequence: CDR1 KGHSH, CDR2 LQKENI. CDR3 protein: CASSTSHAYEQYF. In DNA form, the CDR3 reads TGTGCCAGCTCAACATCACACGCCTACGAGCAGTACTTC.

J is TRBJ1-5 and V is TRBV3-1; D not certain. The CDR3 length is 14 residues. The germline CDR1 and CDR2 sequences are LGHDT and YNNKEL (reference sequence). The V gene lost 0 bases and the J gene lost 5 bases, with 8 bases spanning the gap. DNA of the CDR3: TGTGCCAGCAGCCAAGATCCGGGGTATCAGCCCCAGCATTTT. Encoded protein: CASSQDPGYQPQHF.

The chain combines TRBV6-1 with TRBJ1-5; tentatively, D is TRBD1 (5 bases). The V end lost 6 bases, the J end lost 0 bases, and 18 bases lay between the germline ends. The CDR3 is 17 amino acids. Germline-derived CDR1 and CDR2 are MNHNS and SASEGT. The CDR3 DNA follows: TGTGCCAGCAGCGGATGGTGCTCCAGGGCTAGCAATCAGCCCCAGCATTTT. This sequence encodes CASSGWCSRASNQPQHF.

The sample holds a few counts of this clonotype. This chain joins TRBV20-1 and TRBJ2-1; D might be TRBD2 (6 bases). V was clipped by 3 bases and J by 0 bases, with 18 bases between them. CDR3 length: 17 residues. CDR1 is DFQATT, CDR2 SNEGSKA, per germline (reference sequence). CDR3 residues: CSASLRDRWSSYNEQFF. The CDR3 DNA reads TGCAGTGCTAGTTTGCGGGACCGTTGGAGCTCCTACAATGAGCAGTTCTTC.

This clonotype was seen many times. In nucleotides, the CDR3 is TGTGCCAGCAGTCCCTCTAGCGGGGGTAGTTCGGATACGCAGTATTTT. This codes for CASSPSSGGSSDTQYF. The rearrangement joins TRBV12-3 or TRBV12-4 to TRBJ2-3; 10 bases agree with TRBD2. CDR3 size: 16 residues. Trimming took 5 bases from V and 6 from J; bases not matched to a gene: 11.

A single count supports this clonotype. V gene TRBV18 combines with J gene TRBJ2-1; the D gene could be TRBD1 or TRBD2 (5 bases each). V lost 3 bases to trimming and J lost 3 bases, with 12 bases between them. CDR1 KGHSH and CDR2 LQKENI come from the germline V gene. The CDR3 sequence is 15 residues long. This chain's CDR3 is CASSPGRDGYNEQFF. DNA for the CDR3: TGTGCCAGCTCACCTGGCCGGGACGGCTACAATGAGCAGTTCTTC.

The chain is built from TRBV18 and TRBJ2-7, with a possible D match to TRBD1 (6 bases). Germline assignment: CDR1 KGHSH and CDR2 LQKENI. V shed 2 bases and J shed 5 bases, with 10 bases lying between them. This CDR3 has 13 residues. The chain's CDR3 is CASSPVTGHEQYV. CDR3 in DNA: TGTGCCAGCTCACCAGTAACAGGGCACGAGCAGTACGTC.

The rearrangement links TRBV6-2 or TRBV6-3 to TRBJ2-7, with TRBD2 matching 12 bases. The germline CDR1 and CDR2 sequences are MNHEY and SVGEGT. V gave up 2 bases and J gave up 2 bases; unmatched junction bases: 4. There are 16 residues in the CDR3. The chain's CDR3 is CASSYVGTSGPYEQYF. The CDR3 coding sequence is TGTGCCAGCAGTTACGTAGGGACTAGCGGGCCCTACGAGCAGTACTTC.

CDR3 loop: CASSLDRPPYRAHSYEQYF. CDR3 DNA sequence: TGTGCCAGCAGCTTAGATCGCCCCCCTTACAGGGCTCACTCCTACGAGCAGTACTTC. The rearrangement joins TRBV11-2 to TRBJ2-7, with a possible D match to TRBD1 (6 bases). Germline CDR1 and CDR2: SGHAT and FQNNGV. The CDR3 length is 19 residues. V lost 0 bases, J lost 0 bases, and 21 bases lay in between.

This clonotype was counted between two and nine times. The rearrangement links TRBV12-3 or TRBV12-4 to TRBJ1-4; D gene ambiguous. Trimming left V 3 bases short and J 2 bases short, with 7 bases between. The CDR3 runs to 14 residues. CDR3 sequence: CASSLMGTNEKLFF. In nucleotides, the CDR3 is TGTGCCAGCAGTTTGATGGGGACTAATGAAAAACTGTTTTTT.

This clonotype was seen many times. This chain joins TRBV20-1 and TRBJ2-7; possible D gene TRBD2, 5 bases. CDR1 DFQATT and CDR2 SNEGSKA come from the germline V gene (reference sequence). V was cut by 1 base and J by 6 bases, with 10 bases left in between. The CDR3 totals 12 residues. This CDR3 is CSARVPGGEQYV. CDR3 DNA: TGCAGTGCTAGAGTCCCCGGAGGCGAGCAGTACGTC.

This clonotype was seen at least ten times. The chain recombines TRBV7-2 with TRBJ2-5, with 8 bases matching TRBD1. The CDR3 has 14 amino acids. V lost 3 bases and J lost 1; bases outside the gene matches: 1. Germline loops: CDR1 SGHTA, CDR2 FQGNSA. The CDR3 is CASSFQGAQETQYF. In nucleotides, the CDR3 is TGTGCCAGCAGCTTCCAGGGGGCCCAAGAGACCCAGTACTTC. Complete variable domain (other parts from reference TRBV7-2 and TRBJ2-5): GAGVSQSPSNKVTEKGKDVELRCDPISGHTALYWYRQSLGQGLEFLIYFQGNSAPDKSGLPSDRFSAERTGGSVSTLTIQRTQQEDSAVYLCASSFQGAQETQYFGPGTRLLVL.

In this sample, this clonotype turned up a few times. The chain joins TRBV20-1 to TRBJ1-1, with 7 bases identical to TRBD1. Trimming cost V 5 bases and J 4 bases; bases outside gene matches: 7. The germline gives CDR1 DFQATT, CDR2 SNEGSKA (reference sequence). The CDR3 is 13 amino acids. CDR3 sequence (DNA): TGCAGTGCTTCCCCAGGGACAGCCACTGAAGCTTTCTTT. Translating it yields CSASPGTATEAFF.

CDR3 region: CASSPVEKAPNSYYV. The CDR3 DNA follows: TGTGCCAGCAGCCCGGTCGAAAAGGCACCTAACTCTTACTACGTC. V is TRBV7-9 and J is TRBJ2-7; no reliable D call. The V and J ends lost 5 bases and 13 bases respectively, with 27 bases between them. Germline loops: CDR1 SEHNR, CDR2 FQNEAQ (reference sequence). This CDR3 spans 15 amino acids.

The chain uses TRBV19 and TRBJ1-1, with D possibly TRBD1 on 5 matching bases. The CDR3 has 15 residues. Trimming removed 2 bases from V and 2 bases from J, with 12 bases in between. CDR1 and CDR2 from the germline V gene are LNHDA and SQIVND (reference sequence). CDR3 DNA: TGTGCCAGTAGTATAATGTGGGGCCCCAACACTGAAGCTTTCTTT. Amino acid sequence: CASSIMWGPNTEAFF.

This clonotype occurred many times. This chain joins TRBV28 and TRBJ1-1, with 7 bases matching TRBD1. Germline trimming cut 7 bases from V and 0 bases from J; bases unmatched to any gene: 11. The CDR3 has 16 residues. Looked up from germline, CDR1 is MDHEN and CDR2 is SYDVKM. The CDR3 DNA sequence: TGTGCCAGCACGCCCTGGCGAGACAGGGTGAACACTGAAGCTTTCTTT. Translated: CASTPWRDRVNTEAFF.

This clonotype showed up just a few times. The J gene is TRBJ1-3, the V gene TRBV2; D uncertain. This CDR3 spans 14 amino acids. Trimming took 6 bases from V and 2 from J, leaving 11 bases between them. Germline V gene data show CDR1 as SNHLY and CDR2 as FYNNEI. CDR3 sequence reads: CASSVRRAGNTIYF. CDR3 nucleotides: TGTGCCAGCAGCGTAAGGAGGGCTGGAAACACCATATATTTT.

The sample holds many counts of this clonotype. V gene TRBV9 combines with J gene TRBJ2-3, with 13 bases that match TRBD2. V lost 4 bases and J lost 4; bases outside the gene matches: 6. Germline assignment: CDR1 SGDLS and CDR2 YYNGEE. The CDR3 covers 16 residues. The CDR3 here is CASSNQLAGGPDTQYF. In nucleotides, the CDR3 is TGTGCCAGCAGCAACCAACTAGCGGGAGGGCCAGATACGCAGTATTTT.

This chain joins TRBV18 and TRBJ2-1, with TRBD2 matching 8 bases. Germline CDR1 is KGHSH and CDR2 is LQKENI. The J segment lost 9 bases and the V segment lost 8 bases, leaving 9 bases of the junction unmatched. CDR3 size: 13 residues. CDR3 sequence: CASQPGLEGEQFF. CDR3 nucleotides: TGTGCCAGCCAACCGGGACTAGAAGGTGAGCAGTTCTTC.

V usage is TRBV4-3 and J usage is TRBJ2-7; no reliable D call. CDR3 length equals 13 residues. The germline V gene has CDR1 LGHNA and CDR2 YSLEER. Trimming shortened V by 1 base and J by 5 bases, and 9 bases separated the two germline ends. The CDR3 DNA sequence: TGCGCCAGCAGCCAAGTAGTGGGGAACGAGCAGTACTTC. It specifies CASSQVVGNEQYF.

This clonotype appeared many times. This rearrangement joins TRBV5-1 to TRBJ2-7; 11 positions agree with TRBD1. Germline assignment: CDR1 SGHRS and CDR2 YFSETQ. The V gene end was trimmed by 0 bases and the J gene end by 2 bases; junction bases not matched to a gene: 1. The length of the CDR3 is 15 residues. CDR3 protein: CASSLVGQGAYEQYF. CDR3 sequence (DNA): TGCGCCAGCAGCTTGGTGGGACAGGGGGCCTACGAGCAGTACTTC. The whole variable domain, remainder taken from reference TRBV5-1 and TRBJ2-7, is KAGVTQTPRYLIKTRGQQVTLSCSPISGHRSVSWYQQTPGQGLQFLFEYFSETQRNKGNFPGRFSGRQFSNSRSEMNVSTLELGDSALYLCASSLVGQGAYEQYFGPGTRLTVT.

A few counts support this clonotype. V is TRBV29-1 and J is TRBJ2-5, with 7 bases lining up with TRBD1. This CDR3 has 15 amino acids. Germline V gene lookup returns CDR1 SQVTM and CDR2 ANQGSEA. The J segment lost 4 bases and the V segment lost 1 base, leaving 9 bases of the junction unmatched. The CDR3 DNA follows: TGCAGCGTTGAAGTCCGGATATACAGGGGAGAGACCCAGTACTTC. Its translation: CSVEVRIYRGETQYF.

This clonotype was seen a few times. V is TRBV29-1 and J is TRBJ2-1; D gene uncertain. Germline V gene sequence: CDR1 SQVTM, CDR2 ANQGSEA. Deletions cut 1 base from V and 0 bases from J, with 10 bases between. CDR3 length equals 15 residues. DNA of the CDR3: TGCAGCGTTGAAGGTCCGAGAGACTCCTACAATGAGCAGTTCTTC. It specifies CSVEGPRDSYNEQFF.

The CDR3 region is CSVEDTVPRAEQFF. The CDR3, as DNA: TGCAGCGTTGAAGATACGGTGCCCAGGGCTGAGCAGTTCTTC. V usage is TRBV29-1 and J usage is TRBJ2-1; a weak D match, TRBD1 (5 bases). This CDR3 is 14 amino acids long. CDR1 is SQVTM and CDR2 is ANQGSEA in the germline V gene. Trimming removed 0 bases at V and 9 bases at J, with 15 bases between.